This TCR beta chain was captured by sequencing in a study of CD8 T cells in ankylosing spondylitis. Study-wide results and limits: Among TCR beta sequences, a motif of several highly homologous variants appeared characteristic of ankylosing spondylitis blood. In reactive arthritis synovial fluid and blood, some motif variants had been reported before. Significant enrichment of disease-linked clones was reportedly seen in matched ankylosing spondylitis synovial fluid.

Germline values: CDR1 MNHEY, CDR2 SMNVEV (reference sequence). V was shortened by 3 bases and J by 2 bases, with 22 bases between the two germline ends. The CDR3 covers 18 residues. TCRdb reanalysed the 5' RACE reads using MiXCR and keeps one entry per CDR3 protein. The sample has fewer than 750,000 distinct CDR3 sequences; under 20% are singletons. Comments on this clonotype: The antigen is not known.

The sample consisted of blood, either unsorted or a sorted T cell fraction (not recorded which). The chain uses TRBV27 and TRBJ2-5, with D possibly matching TRBD1 (6 bases). This TCR was recovered from a male donor with ankylosing spondylitis. CDR3 in amino acids: CASSFPGALSSVQETQYF. The CDR3 DNA reads as TGTGCCAGCAGTTTTCCAGGGGCCCTTTCGTCGGTGCAAGAGACCCAGTACTTC.